Only a few counts were recorded for the clone carrying this T cell receptor (beta chain). The data were obtained in a study of identical twins. One entry per CDR3 protein, called by TCRdb with MiXCR from the 5' RACE reads. The sample consists of roughly 770,000 distinct CDR3 sequences, about 20% of them appearing once. The same specimen was also included in a second study, on T cells expressing NK-cell markers.

The TCR originated in a woman aged 18-29 years in good health. Sequences were obtained from PBMCs.

The CDR3 loop is CSASEPGGRNNEQFF. Written as DNA, the CDR3 is TGCAGTGCTAGTGAGCCCGGGGGGCGCAACAATGAGCAGTTCTTC. The chain carries TRBV20-1 and TRBJ2-1; possible D gene TRBD2, 7 bases. The CDR3 consists of 15 residues. Germline lookup yields CDR1 DFQATT and CDR2 SNEGSKA (reference sequence). V shed 3 bases and J shed 5 bases, with 17 bases lying between them.